This T cell receptor (beta chain) appears in the sequencing data of a study of shared clonotypes between healthy human individuals. Only in-frame clones appear in the TCRdb table, and some are missing; sequencing was by immunoSEQ multiplex PCR. Of roughly 2,500,000 clones in the sample, over 85% were seen once. CDR1 is SGHTA, CDR2 FQGNSA, per germline. The CDR3 extends over 15 amino acids. The V and J ends lost 3 bases and 6 bases, in that order; junction bases with no gene match: 4. Sequences were obtained from naive CD4+ T cells from PBMCs. Subset indicated: CD45RA+ positively selected. The rearrangement uses TRBV7-2 and TRBJ1-5; 11 bases agree with TRBD1. The sequence was collected from a young man in good health. Some clones in this sample may be carry-over from other donors' samples. For the CDR3, the DNA is TGTGCCAGCAGCTTTGGACAGGGGGCACCTCAGCCCCAGCATTTT. Translation gives CASSFGQGAPQPQHF. Using reference TRBV7-2 and TRBJ1-5 for the parts outside the CDR3, the full variable domain is GAGVSQSPSNKVTEKGKDVELRCDPISGHTALYWYRQSLGQGLEFLIYFQGNSAPDKSGLPSDRFSAERTGGSVSTLTIQRTQQEDSAVYLCASSFGQGAPQPQHFGDGTRLSIL.